This TCR beta chain was profiled in a study of blood T cell repertoires in COVID-19. Across the whole study: Researchers got acute and convalescent COVID-19 samples from the United States, Italy and Spain. From T cells, B-cell-depleted T cells, or PBMCs came the material, which was cDNA or gDNA.

Original handling: Cell counts per sample came from amplifying reference gene primers. Clones were read by immunoSEQ multiplex PCR, and TCRdb kept only the in-frame ones, dropping some. V, J and clone size are taken as reported in that table, and D and trimming were inferred from the DNA itself. The top ten hold roughly 4.6% of the sample, which has some 260,000 clones, less than 85% seen once. The clonotype originates from a woman of 80 years or more with active or convalescent COVID-19. The source material was peripheral blood.

The CDR3 sequence is CASSQTPGASYNEQFF. CDR3 nucleotide sequence: TGCGCCAGCAGCCAAACACCGGGAGCGTCCTACAATGAGCAGTTCTTC. The V call is TRBV4-1, the J call TRBJ2-1, with a tentative D call TRBD2 (6 bases). The CDR3 covers 16 residues. The ends were cut back, 2 bases at V and 1 base at J, with 12 bases in the middle. Germline V gene data show CDR1 as MGHRA and CDR2 as YSYEKL.